Below are 9 T cell receptor beta chains sequenced from a single sample in a study of blood T cell repertoires in COVID-19. Only in-frame clones appear in the TCRdb table, and some are missing; sequencing was by immunoSEQ multiplex PCR. Of some 500,000 clones listed, around 89% are singletons. Material for sequencing was PBMCs or T cells enriched from blood (not recorded which). The receptors derive from a woman in her 40s who had recovered from COVID-19.

The gene calls are TRBV6-2 or TRBV6-3 and TRBJ1-6; TRBD1 is a possible D gene (5 bases). Germline V gene sequence: CDR1 MNHEY, CDR2 SVGEGT. V shed 6 bases and J shed 3 bases, with 18 bases lying between them. The CDR3 sequence is 17 residues long. The CDR3 loop is CASSLHLGGSYNSPLHF. CDR3 bases: TGTGCCAGCAGCCTCCACCTGGGGGGAAGCTATAATTCACCCCTCCACTTT.

The gene calls are TRBV5-8 and TRBJ1-2; 7 nucleotides align to TRBD1. Germline lookup yields CDR1 SGHTS and CDR2 YDEGEE. The CDR3 loop spans 14 amino acids. Trimming at V came to 3 bases and at J to 3 bases, leaving 5 bases not matched to a gene. CDR3 residues: CASSWDSVYYGYTF. CDR3 bases: TGTGCCAGCAGCTGGGACAGCGTCTACTATGGCTACACCTTC.

This chain links TRBV5-1 with TRBJ1-2, with a possible D match to TRBD1 (6 bases). The V gene lost 7 bases and the J gene lost 5 bases, with 18 bases spanning the gap. The CDR3 length is 14 residues. Germline assignment: CDR1 SGHRS and CDR2 YFSETQ. The CDR3 region has the DNA TGCGCCAGCCCGGACAGATCAAGGCTTTATGGCTACACCTTC. Encoded protein: CASPDRSRLYGYTF.

The genes are TRBV10-3 and TRBJ2-3, with 11 bases matching TRBD2. V trimming: 6 bases; J trimming: 6 bases; junction bases outside the gene matches: 5. The V gene's germline CDR1 is ENHRY and CDR2 SYGVKD. The CDR3 contains 14 residues. The CDR3: CAIRTSGDGDTQYF. In DNA form, the CDR3 reads TGTGCCATCAGGACTAGCGGGGACGGGGATACGCAGTATTTT.

This chain uses TRBV29-1 with TRBJ1-4; weak D call: TRBD1 (6 bases). Between the trimmed V and J ends, which lost 6 bases and 7 bases, there was a span of 15 bases. The germline CDR1 and CDR2 sequences are SQVTM and ANQGSEA. The CDR3 is 13 amino acids. The chain's CDR3 is CSVEGGASEKLFF. CDR3 nucleotides: TGCAGCGTCGAGGGGGGGGCGAGTGAAAAACTGTTTTTT.

The rearrangement links TRBV11-3 to TRBJ2-2; D is unresolved. Germline V CDR1 and CDR2: SGHNT, YENEEA. V shed 3 bases and J shed 4 bases, with 12 bases lying between them. The CDR3 consists of 15 residues. The DNA of the CDR3 is TGTGCCAGCAGCTTTTACGCAGTCACCACCGGGGAGCTGTTTTTT. Translated: CASSFYAVTTGELFF.

The chain couples TRBV24-1 to TRBJ2-7; TRBD2 aligns across 10 bases. CDR1 and CDR2 (germline): KGHDR, SFDVKD. The CDR3 loop spans 15 amino acids. V dropped 3 bases and J dropped 3; count of bases not matched to a gene: 4. The CDR3 DNA reads TGTGCCACCAGTGATCCCCTAGCGGGAGACTACGAGCAGTACTTC. This translates into CATSDPLAGDYEQYF.

About this clone itself: Germline and junction disagree at one end, which may indicate a read error. The genes are TRBV30 and TRBJ2-7; 8 nucleotides align to TRBD2. The CDR3 spans 13 residues. Germline V gene lookup returns CDR1 GTSNPN and CDR2 SVGIG (reference sequence). CDR3 in DNA: TGTGCCTGGAGTCGGACTAGCTCCCACGAGCAGTACTTC. Protein sequence: CAWSRTSSHEQYF.

The CDR3 is CASSADSYEQYF. The CDR3 nucleotides read TGTGCCAGCAGCGCAGACAGTTACGAGCAGTACTTC. V is TRBV9 and J is TRBJ2-7; D possibly corresponds to TRBD1 (5 bases). The CDR3 sequence is 12 residues long. The V gene lost 3 bases and the J gene lost 4 bases, with 8 bases spanning the gap. Per the germline V gene, CDR1 is SGDLS and CDR2 is YYNGEE.